What follows are 4 T cell receptor beta chains derived from one specimen sequenced in a study of blood T cell repertoires in COVID-19. Only in-frame clones appear in the TCRdb table, and some are missing; sequencing was by immunoSEQ multiplex PCR. The table has about 73,000 clones, 80% to 90% seen once. The sequenced material came from peripheral blood. These receptors all come from a man older than 75 with acute or convalescent COVID-19.

This chain connects TRBV28 to TRBJ1-2; D remains ambiguous. The V gene lost 3 bases and the J gene lost 6 bases, with 11 bases spanning the gap. The CDR3 loop spans 13 amino acids. Germline CDR1 and CDR2: MDHEN and SYDVKM. DNA for the CDR3: TGTGCCAGCAGTTTTCGAGCCTCGAATGGCTACACCTTC. It encodes CASSFRASNGYTF.

The chain links TRBV27 to TRBJ1-6, with 10 bases identical to TRBD1. This CDR3 has 18 residues. Germline V lookup: CDR1 MNHEY, CDR2 SMNVEV (reference sequence). After removal of 0 bases from V and 5 bases from J, the junction contained 7 bases not matched to a gene. The CDR3 reads CASSLSRGQGTDNSPLHF. The CDR3 DNA reads TGTGCCAGCAGTTTATCGCGGGGACAGGGGACAGATAATTCACCCCTCCACTTT.

By sample share, this clone is medium-sized. The chain uses TRBV10-1 and TRBJ1-5; TRBD1 might be the D (5 bases). Per the germline V gene, CDR1 is WNHNN and CDR2 is SYGVQD (reference sequence). The V end lost 6 bases, the J end lost 7 bases, and 13 bases lay between the germline ends. This CDR3 has 13 residues. Here the CDR3 reads CASSGTTGQPQHF. DNA for the CDR3: TGCGCCAGCAGCGGGACTACTGGCCAGCCCCAGCATTTT.

The chain recombines TRBV12-3 or TRBV12-4 with TRBJ1-4, with a tentative D call TRBD1 (5 bases). This CDR3 has 13 amino acids. Deletions cut 4 bases from V and 7 bases from J, with 10 bases between. CDR3 coding DNA: TGTGCCAGCAGTTCCCGGGGGGGTGAAAAACTGTTTTTT. Amino acids: CASSSRGGEKLFF.